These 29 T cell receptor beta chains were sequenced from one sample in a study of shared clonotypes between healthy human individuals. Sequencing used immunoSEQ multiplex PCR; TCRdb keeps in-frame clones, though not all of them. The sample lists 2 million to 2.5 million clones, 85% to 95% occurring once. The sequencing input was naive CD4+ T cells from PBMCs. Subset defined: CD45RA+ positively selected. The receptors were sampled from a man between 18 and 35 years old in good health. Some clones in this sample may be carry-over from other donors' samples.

CDR3 protein: CASSQAGQGNYEAFF. CDR3 in DNA: TGTGCCAGCAGCCAAGCCGGGCAGGGCAATTACGAAGCTTTCTTT. V gene TRBV7-2 combines with J gene TRBJ1-1; TRBD1 might be the D (5 bases). This CDR3 spans 15 amino acids. The germline gives CDR1 SGHTA, CDR2 FQGNSA. Trimming removed 5 bases from V and 8 bases from J, with 21 bases in between.

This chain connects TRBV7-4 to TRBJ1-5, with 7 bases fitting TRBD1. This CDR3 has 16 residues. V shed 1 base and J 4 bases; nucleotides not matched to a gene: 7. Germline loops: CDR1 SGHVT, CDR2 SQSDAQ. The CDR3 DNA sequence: TGTGCCAGCAGCTTAGAGTACAGGGGACCGAATCAGCCCCAGCATTTT. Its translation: CASSLEYRGPNQPQHF.

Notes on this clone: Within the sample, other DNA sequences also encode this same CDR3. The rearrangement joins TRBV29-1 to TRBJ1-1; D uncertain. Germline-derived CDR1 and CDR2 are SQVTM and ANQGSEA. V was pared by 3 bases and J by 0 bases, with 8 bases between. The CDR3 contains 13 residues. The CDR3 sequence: CSVEGLMNTEAFF. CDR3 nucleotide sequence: TGCAGCGTTGAGGGGTTAATGAACACTGAAGCTTTCTTT.

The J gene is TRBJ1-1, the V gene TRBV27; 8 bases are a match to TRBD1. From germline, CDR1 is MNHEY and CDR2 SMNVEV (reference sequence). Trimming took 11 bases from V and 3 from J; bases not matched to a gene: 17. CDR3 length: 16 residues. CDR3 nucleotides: TGTGCCGGACCTTGGCGTCGACAGGGGTTGGACACTGAAGCTTTCTTT. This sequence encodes CAGPWRRQGLDTEAFF.

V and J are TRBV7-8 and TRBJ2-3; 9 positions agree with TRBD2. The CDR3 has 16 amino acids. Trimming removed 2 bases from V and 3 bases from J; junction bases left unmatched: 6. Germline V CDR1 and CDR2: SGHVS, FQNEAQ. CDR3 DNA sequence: TGTGCCAGCAGCTTAAGGGCTAGCGGGAATACAGATACGCAGTATTTT. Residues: CASSLRASGNTDTQYF.

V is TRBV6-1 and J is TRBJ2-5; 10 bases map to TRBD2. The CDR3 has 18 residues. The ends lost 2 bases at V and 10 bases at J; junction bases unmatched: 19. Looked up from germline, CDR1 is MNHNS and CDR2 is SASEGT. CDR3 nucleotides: TGTGCCAGCAGTGAAATCTCTCGAACGGGACTAGCGATCTATGACCAGTACTTC. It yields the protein CASSEISRTGLAIYDQYF.

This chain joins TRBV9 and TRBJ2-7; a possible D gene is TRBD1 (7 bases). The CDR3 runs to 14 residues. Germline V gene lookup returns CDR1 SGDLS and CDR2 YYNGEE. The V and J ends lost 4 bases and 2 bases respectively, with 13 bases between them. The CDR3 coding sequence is TGTGCCAGCAGCCGGACAGGCGGGGCCTACGAGCAGTACTTC. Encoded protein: CASSRTGGAYEQYF.

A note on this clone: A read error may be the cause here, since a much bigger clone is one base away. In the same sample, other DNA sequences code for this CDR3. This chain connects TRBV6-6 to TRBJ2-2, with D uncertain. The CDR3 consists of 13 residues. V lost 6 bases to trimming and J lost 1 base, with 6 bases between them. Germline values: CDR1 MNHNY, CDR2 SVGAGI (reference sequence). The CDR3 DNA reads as TGTGCCAGCAGCCCCCGGAACACCGGGGAGCTGTTTTTT. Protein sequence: CASSPRNTGELFF.

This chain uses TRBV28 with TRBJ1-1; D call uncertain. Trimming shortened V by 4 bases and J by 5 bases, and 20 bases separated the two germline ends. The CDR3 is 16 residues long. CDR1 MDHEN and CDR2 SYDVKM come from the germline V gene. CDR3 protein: CASSSNHDLLGTEAFF. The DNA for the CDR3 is TGTGCCAGCAGTTCAAACCATGACCTACTCGGGACTGAAGCTTTCTTT.

The CDR3 DNA reads TGCGCCAGCAGCCAAGGTTTAGCGCTAGCGGGAGTGGAAGAGCAGTTCTTC. Translating gives CASSQGLALAGVEEQFF. The V and J genes are TRBV4-1 and TRBJ2-1; TRBD2 agrees at 10 bases. This CDR3 region has 17 residues. From germline, CDR1 is MGHRA and CDR2 YSYEKL. With V trimmed by 1 base and J by 10 bases, 13 bases remained unmatched.

CDR3 sequence (DNA): TGTGCCAGCAGCCCCCGGACGGTGAACACTGAAGCTTTCTTT. Translated, it gives CASSPRTVNTEAFF. The V call is TRBV7-3, the J call TRBJ1-1, with D unresolved. Trimming removed 5 bases at V and 0 bases at J, with 10 bases between. The CDR3 contains 14 residues. Germline V CDR1 and CDR2: SGHTA, FQGTGA. The variable domain in full, completed from reference TRBV7-3 and TRBJ1-1, reads GAGVSQTPSNKVTEKGKYVELRCDPISGHTALYWYRQSLGQGPEFLIYFQGTGAADDSGLPNDRFFAVRPEGSVSTLKIQRTERGDSAVYLCASSPRTVNTEAFFGQGTRLTVV.

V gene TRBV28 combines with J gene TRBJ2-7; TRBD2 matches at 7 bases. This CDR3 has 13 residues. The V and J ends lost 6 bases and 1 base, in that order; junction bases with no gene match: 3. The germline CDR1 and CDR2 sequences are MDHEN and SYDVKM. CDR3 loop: CASRASGSYEQYF. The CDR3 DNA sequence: TGTGCCAGCAGGGCTAGCGGATCCTACGAGCAGTACTTC.

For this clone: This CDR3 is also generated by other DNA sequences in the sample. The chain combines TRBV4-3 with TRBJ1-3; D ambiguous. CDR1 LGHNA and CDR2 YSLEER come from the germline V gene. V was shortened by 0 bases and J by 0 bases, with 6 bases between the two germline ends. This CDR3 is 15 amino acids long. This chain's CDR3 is CASSQEGHSGNTIYF. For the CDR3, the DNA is TGCGCCAGCAGCCAAGAAGGCCACTCTGGAAACACCATATATTTT.

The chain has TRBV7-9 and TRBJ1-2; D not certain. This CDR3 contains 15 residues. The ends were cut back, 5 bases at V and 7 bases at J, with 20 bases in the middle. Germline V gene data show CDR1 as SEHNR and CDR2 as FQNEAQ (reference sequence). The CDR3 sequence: CASSQPRDDFGGYTF. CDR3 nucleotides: TGTGCCAGCAGCCAGCCCCGAGATGATTTTGGTGGCTACACCTTC.

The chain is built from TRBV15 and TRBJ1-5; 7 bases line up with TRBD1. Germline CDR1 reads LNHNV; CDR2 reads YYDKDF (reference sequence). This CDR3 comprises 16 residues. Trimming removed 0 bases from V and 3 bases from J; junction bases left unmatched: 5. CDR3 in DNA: TGTGCCACCAGCAGAGATGGGGACAGCTACAATCAGCCCCAGCATTTT. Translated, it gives CATSRDGDSYNQPQHF.

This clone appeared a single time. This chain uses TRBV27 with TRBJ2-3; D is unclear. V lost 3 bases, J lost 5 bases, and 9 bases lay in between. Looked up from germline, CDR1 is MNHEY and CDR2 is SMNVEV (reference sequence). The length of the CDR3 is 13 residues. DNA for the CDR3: TGTGCCAGCAGTTTCGCGGCGGTAGATACGCAGTATTTT. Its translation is CASSFAAVDTQYF.

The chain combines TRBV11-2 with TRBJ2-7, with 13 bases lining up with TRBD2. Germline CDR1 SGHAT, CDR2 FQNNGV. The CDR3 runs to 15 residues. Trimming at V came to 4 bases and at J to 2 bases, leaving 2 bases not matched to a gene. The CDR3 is CASSYGLAGAYEQYF. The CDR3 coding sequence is TGTGCCAGCAGCTACGGACTAGCGGGAGCCTACGAGCAGTACTTC.

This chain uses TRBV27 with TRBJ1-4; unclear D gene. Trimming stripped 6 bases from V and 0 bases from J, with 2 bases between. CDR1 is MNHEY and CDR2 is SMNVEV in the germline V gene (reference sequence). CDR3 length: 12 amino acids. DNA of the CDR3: TGTGCCAGCAGCACAACTAATGAAAAACTGTTTTTT. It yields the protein CASSTTNEKLFF.

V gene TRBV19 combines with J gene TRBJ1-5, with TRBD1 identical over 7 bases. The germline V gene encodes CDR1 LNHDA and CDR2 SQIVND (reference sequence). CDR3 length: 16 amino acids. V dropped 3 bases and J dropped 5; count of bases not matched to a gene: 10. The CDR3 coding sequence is TGTGCCAGTAGTATGTCCAGGAGACAGGGAGATCAGCCCCAGCATTTT. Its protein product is CASSMSRRQGDQPQHF.

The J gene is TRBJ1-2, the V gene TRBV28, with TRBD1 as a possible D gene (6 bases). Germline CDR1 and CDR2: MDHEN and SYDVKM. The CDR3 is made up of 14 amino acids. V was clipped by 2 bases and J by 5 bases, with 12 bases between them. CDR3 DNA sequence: TGTGCCAGCAGTTTAGGCATGGGACAATATGGCTACACCTTC. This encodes CASSLGMGQYGYTF.

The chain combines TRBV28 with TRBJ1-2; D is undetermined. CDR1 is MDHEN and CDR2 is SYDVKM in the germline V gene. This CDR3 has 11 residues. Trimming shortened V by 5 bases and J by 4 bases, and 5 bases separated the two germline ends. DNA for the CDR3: TGTGCCAGCAGTAAGGCCTATGGCTACACCTTC. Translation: CASSKAYGYTF.

The chain's CDR3 is CASSARQGSSGANVLTF. CDR3 DNA: TGTGCCAGTAGTGCTAGACAAGGCTCTTCTGGGGCCAACGTCCTGACTTTC. V and J are TRBV19 and TRBJ2-6; D unresolved. The V and J ends lost 5 bases and 1 base respectively, with 15 bases between them. The CDR3 has 17 residues. CDR1 and CDR2 from the germline V gene are LNHDA and SQIVND (reference sequence).

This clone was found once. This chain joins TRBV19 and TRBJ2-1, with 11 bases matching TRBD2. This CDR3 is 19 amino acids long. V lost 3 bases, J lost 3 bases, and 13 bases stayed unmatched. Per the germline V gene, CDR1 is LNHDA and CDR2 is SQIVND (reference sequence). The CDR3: CASSIFVGGTSGSYNEQFF. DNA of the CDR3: TGTGCCAGTAGTATCTTTGTTGGGGGAACTAGCGGGAGCTACAATGAGCAGTTCTTC. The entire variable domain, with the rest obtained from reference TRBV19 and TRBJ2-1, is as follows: DGGITQSPKYLFRKEGQNVTLSCEQNLNHDAMYWYRQDPGQGLRLIYYSQIVNDFQKGDIAEGYSVSREKKESFPLTVTSAQKNPTAFYLCASSIFVGGTSGSYNEQFFGPGTRLTVL.

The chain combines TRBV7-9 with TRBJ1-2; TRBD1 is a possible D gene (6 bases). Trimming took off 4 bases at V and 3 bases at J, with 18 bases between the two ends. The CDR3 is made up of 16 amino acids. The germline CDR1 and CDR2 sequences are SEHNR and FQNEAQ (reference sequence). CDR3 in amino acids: CASSSRIRGQDYGYTF. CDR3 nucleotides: TGTGCCAGCAGCTCTCGTATTCGGGGACAAGACTATGGCTACACCTTC.

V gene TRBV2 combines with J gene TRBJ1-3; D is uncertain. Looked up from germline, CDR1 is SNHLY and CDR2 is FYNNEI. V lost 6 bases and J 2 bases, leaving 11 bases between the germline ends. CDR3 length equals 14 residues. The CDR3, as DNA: TGTGCCAGCAGCCCCCGGACCGCTGGAAACACCATATATTTT. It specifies CASSPRTAGNTIYF.

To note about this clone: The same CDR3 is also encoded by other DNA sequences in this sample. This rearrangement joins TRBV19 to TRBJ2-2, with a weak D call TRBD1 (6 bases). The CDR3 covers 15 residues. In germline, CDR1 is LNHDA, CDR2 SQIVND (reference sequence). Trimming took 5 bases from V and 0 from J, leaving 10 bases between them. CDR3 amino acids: CASSFRQANTGELFF. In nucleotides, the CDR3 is TGTGCCAGTAGTTTCCGACAGGCGAACACCGGGGAGCTGTTTTTT.

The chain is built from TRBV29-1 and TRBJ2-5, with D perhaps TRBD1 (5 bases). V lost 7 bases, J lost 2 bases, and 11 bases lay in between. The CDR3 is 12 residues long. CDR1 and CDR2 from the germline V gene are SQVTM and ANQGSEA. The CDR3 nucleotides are TGCAGCGGCAGGGCTTCGCAAGAGACCCAGTACTTC. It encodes CSGRASQETQYF.

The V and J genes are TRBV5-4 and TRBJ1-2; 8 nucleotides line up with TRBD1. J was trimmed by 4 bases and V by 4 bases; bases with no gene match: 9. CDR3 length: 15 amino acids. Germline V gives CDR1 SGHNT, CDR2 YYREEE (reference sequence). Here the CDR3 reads CASSPWTGWAYGYTF. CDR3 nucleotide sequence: TGTGCCAGCAGCCCCTGGACAGGGTGGGCCTATGGCTACACCTTC.

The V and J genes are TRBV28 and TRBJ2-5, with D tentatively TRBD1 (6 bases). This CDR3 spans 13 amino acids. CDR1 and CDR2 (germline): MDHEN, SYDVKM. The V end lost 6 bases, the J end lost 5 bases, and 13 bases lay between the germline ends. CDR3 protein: CASRPGTPETQYF. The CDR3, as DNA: TGTGCCAGCAGGCCCGGGACACCGGAGACCCAGTACTTC.